This T cell receptor beta chain was sequenced for a study of T cell responses to AZD1222 COVID-19 vaccine. General study points: Samples come after the peak T cell response, not at day 14. Dominant at 160-218 and 743-854, vaccine-associated CD4 TCRs also spanned spike. The number of AZD1222 recipients seropositive at baseline was only 5 to 7.

Using immunoSEQ multiplex PCR, the repertoire was profiled, and TCRdb retains in-frame clones only, with some absent. The table shows about 94,000 clones, with roughly 85% occurring only once. Pooling covered second doses at about 4 or about 12 weeks. Of note for this clone: Its antigen is not identified.

The ends were cut back, 2 bases at V and 6 bases at J, with 7 bases in the middle. CDR3 length: 13 amino acids. Sequenced here: peripheral blood, sampled 28 days after the second AZD1222 dose. The source of this sequence is an adult who received the AZD1222 COVID-19 vaccine. The V gene is TRBV12-3 or TRBV12-4, the J gene TRBJ1-4, with D tentatively TRBD1 (5 bases). CDR3 nucleotides: TGTGCCAGCAGTTTACGCAGGGATGAAAAACTGTTTTTT. The encoded protein is CASSLRRDEKLFF.